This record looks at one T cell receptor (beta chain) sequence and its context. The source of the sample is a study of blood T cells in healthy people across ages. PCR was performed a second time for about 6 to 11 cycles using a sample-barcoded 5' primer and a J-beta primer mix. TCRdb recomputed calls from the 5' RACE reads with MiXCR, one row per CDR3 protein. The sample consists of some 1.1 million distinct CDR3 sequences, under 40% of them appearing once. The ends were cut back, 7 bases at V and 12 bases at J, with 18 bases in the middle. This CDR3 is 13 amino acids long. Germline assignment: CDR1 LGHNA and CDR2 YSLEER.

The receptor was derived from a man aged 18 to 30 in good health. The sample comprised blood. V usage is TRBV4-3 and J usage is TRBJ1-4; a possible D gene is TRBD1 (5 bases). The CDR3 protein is CASNSGGNEELFF. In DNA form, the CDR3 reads TGCGCCAGCAATAGCGGGGGGAACGAAGAACTGTTTTTT.